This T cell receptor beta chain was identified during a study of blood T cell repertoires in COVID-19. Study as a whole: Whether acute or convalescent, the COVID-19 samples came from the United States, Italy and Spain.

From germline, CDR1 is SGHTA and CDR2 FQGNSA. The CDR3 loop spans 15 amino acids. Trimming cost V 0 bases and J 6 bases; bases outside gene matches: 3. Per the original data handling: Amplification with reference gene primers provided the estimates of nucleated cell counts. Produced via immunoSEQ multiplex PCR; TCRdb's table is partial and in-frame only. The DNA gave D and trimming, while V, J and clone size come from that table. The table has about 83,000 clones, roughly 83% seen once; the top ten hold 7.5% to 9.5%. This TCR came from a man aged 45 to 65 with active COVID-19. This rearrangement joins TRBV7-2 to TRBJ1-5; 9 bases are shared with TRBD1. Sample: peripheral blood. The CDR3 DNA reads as TGTGCCAGCAGCTTAGCCGGGACAGGGAGTCAGCCCCAGCATTTT. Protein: CASSLAGTGSQPQHF.